This T cell receptor beta chain originates from a study of blood T cell repertoires in COVID-19. Study context: Specimens from acute and convalescent COVID-19 originated in the United States, Italy and Spain. T cells, B-cell-depleted T cells, or PBMCs provided the cDNA or gDNA that served as material.

Germline lookup yields CDR1 KGHSH and CDR2 LQKENI. The CDR3 consists of 15 residues. The V end was cut by 0 bases, the J end by 12 bases, with 15 bases between. In the original workflow: By means of reference gene primer amplification, nucleated cell counts were estimated. Sequencing was performed with immunoSEQ multiplex PCR; in TCRdb, only in-frame clones are kept and a portion is missing. V, J and clone size are taken as reported in that table, and D and trimming were inferred from the DNA itself. The sample records 100,000 to 110,000 clones, roughly 87% being singletons. The rearrangement joins TRBV18 to TRBJ1-6; D gene uncertain. This TCR was sampled from a man aged 25 to 40 in a cohort sampled during active COVID-19. The source material was peripheral blood. CDR3 DNA: TGTGCCAGCTCACCACCCCTACAGACCGCCCTACCCCTCCACTTT. Translation: CASSPPLQTALPLHF.